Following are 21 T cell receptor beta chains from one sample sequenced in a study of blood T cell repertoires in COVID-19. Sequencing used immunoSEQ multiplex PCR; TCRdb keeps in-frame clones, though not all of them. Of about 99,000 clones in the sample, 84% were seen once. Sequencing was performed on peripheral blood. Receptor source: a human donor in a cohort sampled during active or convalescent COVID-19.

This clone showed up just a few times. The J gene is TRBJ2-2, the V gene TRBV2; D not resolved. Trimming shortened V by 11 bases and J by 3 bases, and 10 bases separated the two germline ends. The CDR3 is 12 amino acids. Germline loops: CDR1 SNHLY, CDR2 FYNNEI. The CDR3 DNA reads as TGTGCCGTCCCGGTGGACACCGGGGAGCTGTTTTTT. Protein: CAVPVDTGELFF.

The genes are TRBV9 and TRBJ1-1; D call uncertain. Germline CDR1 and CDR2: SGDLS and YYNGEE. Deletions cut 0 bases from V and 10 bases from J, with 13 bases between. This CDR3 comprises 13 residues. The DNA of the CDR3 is TGTGCCAGCAGCGTAGAACCCGCGGGTATAGCTTTCTTT. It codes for CASSVEPAGIAFF.

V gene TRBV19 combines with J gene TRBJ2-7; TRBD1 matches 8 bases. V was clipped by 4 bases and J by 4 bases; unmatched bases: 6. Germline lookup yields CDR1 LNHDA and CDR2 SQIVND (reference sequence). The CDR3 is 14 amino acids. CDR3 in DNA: TGTGCCAGTAGTAGGGGACAGGTGTTTTACGAGCAGTACTTC. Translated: CASSRGQVFYEQYF.

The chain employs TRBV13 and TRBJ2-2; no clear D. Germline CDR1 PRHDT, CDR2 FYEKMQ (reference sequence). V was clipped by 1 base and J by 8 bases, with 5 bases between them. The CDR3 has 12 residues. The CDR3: CASSLVPGELFF. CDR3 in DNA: TGTGCCAGCAGCTTAGTCCCGGGGGAGCTGTTTTTT.

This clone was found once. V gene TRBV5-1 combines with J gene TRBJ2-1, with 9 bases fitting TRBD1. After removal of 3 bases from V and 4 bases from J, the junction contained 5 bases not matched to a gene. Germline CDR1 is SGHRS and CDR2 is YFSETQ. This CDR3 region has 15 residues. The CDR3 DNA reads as TGCGCCAGCAGCTCCGGACAGGGGAGTTACAATGAGCAGTTCTTC. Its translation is CASSSGQGSYNEQFF.

CDR3 in DNA: TGTGCCAGCAGTTATAAGGGTAGCGGGGCCTACGAGCAGTACTTC. Protein product: CASSYKGSGAYEQYF. J is TRBJ2-7 and V is TRBV6-5, with TRBD2 matching over 8 bases. The germline CDR1 and CDR2 sequences are MNHEY and SVGAGI. The CDR3 runs 15 residues. The ends lost 3 bases at V and 2 bases at J; junction bases unmatched: 6.

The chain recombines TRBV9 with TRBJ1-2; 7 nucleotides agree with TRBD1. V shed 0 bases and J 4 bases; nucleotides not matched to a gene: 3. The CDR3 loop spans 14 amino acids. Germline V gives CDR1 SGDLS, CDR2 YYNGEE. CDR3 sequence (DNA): TGTGCCAGCAGCGTAGATGACAGGGCCTATGGCTACACCTTC. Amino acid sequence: CASSVDDRAYGYTF.

The CDR3 region is CAITQGQERNGYTF. CDR3 nucleotides: TGTGCCATCACCCAAGGACAGGAGCGAAATGGCTACACCTTC. The chain uses TRBV10-3 and TRBJ1-2; 7 bases map to TRBD1. The CDR3 loop spans 14 amino acids. CDR1 is ENHRY, CDR2 SYGVKD, per germline. Unmatched junction bases numbered 11, after V lost 7 bases and J lost 6 bases.

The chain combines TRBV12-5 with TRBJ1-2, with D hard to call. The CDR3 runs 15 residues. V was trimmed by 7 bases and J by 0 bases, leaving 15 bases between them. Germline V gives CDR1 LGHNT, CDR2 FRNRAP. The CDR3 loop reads CASEYGLLANYGYTF. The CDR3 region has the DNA TGTGCTAGTGAGTACGGACTGCTAGCTAACTATGGCTACACCTTC.

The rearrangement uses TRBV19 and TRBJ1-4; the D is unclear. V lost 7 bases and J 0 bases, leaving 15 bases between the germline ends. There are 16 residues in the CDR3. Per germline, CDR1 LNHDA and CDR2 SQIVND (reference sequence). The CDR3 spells CASIGAALATNEKLFF. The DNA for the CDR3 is TGTGCCAGTATCGGTGCCGCCCTTGCAACTAATGAAAAACTGTTTTTT.

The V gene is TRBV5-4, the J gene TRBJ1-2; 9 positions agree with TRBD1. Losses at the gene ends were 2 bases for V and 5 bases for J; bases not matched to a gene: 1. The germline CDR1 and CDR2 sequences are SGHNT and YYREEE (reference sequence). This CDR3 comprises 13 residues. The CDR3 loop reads CASSFGQGYGYTF. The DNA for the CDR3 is TGTGCCAGCAGCTTTGGACAGGGGTATGGCTACACCTTC.

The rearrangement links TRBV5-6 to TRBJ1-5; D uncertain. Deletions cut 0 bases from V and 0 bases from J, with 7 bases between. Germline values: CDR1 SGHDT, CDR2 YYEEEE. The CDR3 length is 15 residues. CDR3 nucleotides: TGTGCCAGCAGCTTGGGGCAAAATAGCAATCAGCCCCAGCATTTT. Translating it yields CASSLGQNSNQPQHF.

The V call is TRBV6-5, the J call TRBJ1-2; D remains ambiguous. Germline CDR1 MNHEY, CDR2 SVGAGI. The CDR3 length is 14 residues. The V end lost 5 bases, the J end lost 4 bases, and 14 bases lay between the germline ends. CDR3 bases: TGTGCCAGCAGTCTAGACCCAGCGAGCTATGGCTACACCTTC. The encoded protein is CASSLDPASYGYTF.

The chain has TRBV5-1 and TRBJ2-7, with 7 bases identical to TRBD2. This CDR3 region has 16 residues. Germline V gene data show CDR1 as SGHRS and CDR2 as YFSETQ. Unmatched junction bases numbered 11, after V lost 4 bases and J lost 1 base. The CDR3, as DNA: TGCGCCAGCAGCCCCCCTGGGGGGGGGAGATCCTACGAGCAGTACTTC. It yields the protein CASSPPGGGRSYEQYF.

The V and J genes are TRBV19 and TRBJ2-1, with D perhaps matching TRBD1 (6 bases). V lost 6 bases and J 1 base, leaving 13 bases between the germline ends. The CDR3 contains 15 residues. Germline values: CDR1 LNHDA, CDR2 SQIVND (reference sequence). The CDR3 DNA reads TGTGCCAGTAGGGGGACACCGGTTTCCTACAATGAGCAGTTCTTC. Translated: CASRGTPVSYNEQFF.

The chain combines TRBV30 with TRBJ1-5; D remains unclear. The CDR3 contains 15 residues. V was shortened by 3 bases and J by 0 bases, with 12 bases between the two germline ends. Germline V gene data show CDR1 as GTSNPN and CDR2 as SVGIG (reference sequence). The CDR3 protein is CAWREGGYSNQPQHF. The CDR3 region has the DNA TGTGCCTGGAGGGAAGGCGGCTATAGCAATCAGCCCCAGCATTTT.

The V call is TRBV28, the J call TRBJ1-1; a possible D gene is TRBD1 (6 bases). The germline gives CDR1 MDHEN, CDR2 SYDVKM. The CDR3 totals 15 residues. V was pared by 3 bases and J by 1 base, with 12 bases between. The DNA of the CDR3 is TGTGCCAGCAGTTTTGGACAGCGAGAGAACACTGAAGCTTTCTTT. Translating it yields CASSFGQRENTEAFF.

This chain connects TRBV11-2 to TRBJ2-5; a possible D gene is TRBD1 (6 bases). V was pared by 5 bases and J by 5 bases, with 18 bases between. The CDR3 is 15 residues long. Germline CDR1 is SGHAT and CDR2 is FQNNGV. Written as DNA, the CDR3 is TGTGCCAGCAGCCTTCAGGGGCTGGTGGTGGAGACCCAGTACTTC. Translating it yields CASSLQGLVVETQYF.

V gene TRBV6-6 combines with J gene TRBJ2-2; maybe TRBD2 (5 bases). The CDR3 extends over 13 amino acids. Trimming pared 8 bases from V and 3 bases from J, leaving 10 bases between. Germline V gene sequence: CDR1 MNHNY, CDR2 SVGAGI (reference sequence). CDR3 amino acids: CASSGFYTGELFF. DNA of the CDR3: TGTGCCAGCTCGGGATTTTACACCGGGGAGCTGTTTTTT.

The CDR3 sequence is CASAGEGRTEAFF. The CDR3 DNA sequence: TGTGCCAGCGCAGGGGAAGGCAGAACTGAAGCTTTCTTT. The V and J genes are TRBV2 and TRBJ1-1; possibly TRBD1 for D (6 bases). The CDR3 contains 13 residues. V was clipped by 8 bases and J by 5 bases, with 15 bases between them. Germline V gives CDR1 SNHLY, CDR2 FYNNEI. Based on the CDR3 plus reference TRBV2 and TRBJ1-1, the full variable domain is EPEVTQTPSHQVTQMGQEVILRCVPISNHLYFYWYRQILGQKVEFLVSFYNNEISEKSEIFDDQFSVERPDGSNFTLKIRSTKLEDSAMYFCASAGEGRTEAFFGQGTRLTVV.

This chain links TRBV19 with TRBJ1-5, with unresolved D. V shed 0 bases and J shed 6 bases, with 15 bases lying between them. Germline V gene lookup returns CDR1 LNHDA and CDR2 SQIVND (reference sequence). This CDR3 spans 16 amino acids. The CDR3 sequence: CASSIDETRSPQPQHF. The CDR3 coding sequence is TGTGCCAGTAGTATAGATGAGACGAGGTCCCCTCAGCCCCAGCATTTT.